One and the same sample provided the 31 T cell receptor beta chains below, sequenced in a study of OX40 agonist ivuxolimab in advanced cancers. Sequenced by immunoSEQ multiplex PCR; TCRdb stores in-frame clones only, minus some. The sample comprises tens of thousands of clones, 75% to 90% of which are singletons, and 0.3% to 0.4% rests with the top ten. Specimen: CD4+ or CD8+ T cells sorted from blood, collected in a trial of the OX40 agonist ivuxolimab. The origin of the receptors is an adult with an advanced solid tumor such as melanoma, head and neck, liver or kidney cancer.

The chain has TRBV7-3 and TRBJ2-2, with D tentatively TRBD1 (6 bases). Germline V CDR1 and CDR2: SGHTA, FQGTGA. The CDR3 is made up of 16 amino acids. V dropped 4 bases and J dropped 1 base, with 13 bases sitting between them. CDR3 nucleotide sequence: TGTGCCAGCAGCTCCTGGACAGAGTTGAACACCGGGGAGCTGTTTTTT. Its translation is CASSSWTELNTGELFF.

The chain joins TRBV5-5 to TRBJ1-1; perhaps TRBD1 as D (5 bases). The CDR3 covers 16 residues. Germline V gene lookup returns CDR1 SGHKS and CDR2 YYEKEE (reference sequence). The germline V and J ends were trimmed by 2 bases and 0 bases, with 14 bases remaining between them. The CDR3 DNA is TGTGCCAGCAGCTTTCGTGGGACCTGGTTGAACACTGAAGCTTTCTTT. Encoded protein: CASSFRGTWLNTEAFF.

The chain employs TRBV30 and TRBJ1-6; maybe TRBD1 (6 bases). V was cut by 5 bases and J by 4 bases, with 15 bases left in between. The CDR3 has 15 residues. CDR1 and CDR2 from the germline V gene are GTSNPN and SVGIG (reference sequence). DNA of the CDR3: TGTGCCTGGGACTCGCCGACAGGTTATAATTCACCCCTCCACTTT. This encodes CAWDSPTGYNSPLHF.

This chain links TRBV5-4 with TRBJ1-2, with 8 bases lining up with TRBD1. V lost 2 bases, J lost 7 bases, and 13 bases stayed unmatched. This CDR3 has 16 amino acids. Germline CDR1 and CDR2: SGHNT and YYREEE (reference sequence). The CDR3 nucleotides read TGTGCCAGCAGCTTTGGGCAGGGGGCGCTCCTAGCTGGCTACACCTTC. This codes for CASSFGQGALLAGYTF.

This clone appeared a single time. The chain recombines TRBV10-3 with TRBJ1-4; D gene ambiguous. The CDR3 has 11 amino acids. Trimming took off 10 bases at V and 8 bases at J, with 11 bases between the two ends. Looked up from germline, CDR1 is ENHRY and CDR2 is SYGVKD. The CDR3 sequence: CATSHAEKLFF. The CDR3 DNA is TGTGCCACCTCACATGCCGAAAAACTGTTTTTT.

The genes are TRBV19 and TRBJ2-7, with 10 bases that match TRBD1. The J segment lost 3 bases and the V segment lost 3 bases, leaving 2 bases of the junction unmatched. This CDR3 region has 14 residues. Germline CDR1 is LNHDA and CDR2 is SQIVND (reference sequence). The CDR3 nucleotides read TGTGCCAGTAGTATCCGGGACAGGGGCTACGAGCAGTACTTC. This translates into CASSIRDRGYEQYF.

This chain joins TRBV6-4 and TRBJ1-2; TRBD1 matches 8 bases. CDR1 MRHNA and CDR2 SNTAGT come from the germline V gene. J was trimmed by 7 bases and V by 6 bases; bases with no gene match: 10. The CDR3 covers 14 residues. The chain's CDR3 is CASSDHTGGGGYTF. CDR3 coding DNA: TGTGCCAGCAGCGATCATACAGGGGGAGGTGGCTACACCTTC.

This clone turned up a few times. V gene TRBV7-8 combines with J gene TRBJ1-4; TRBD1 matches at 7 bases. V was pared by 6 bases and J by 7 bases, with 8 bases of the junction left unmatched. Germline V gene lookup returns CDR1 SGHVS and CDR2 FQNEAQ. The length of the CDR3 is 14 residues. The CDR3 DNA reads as TGTGCCAGCAGGAACAGGGGACGGGCTGAAAAACTGTTTTTT. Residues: CASRNRGRAEKLFF.

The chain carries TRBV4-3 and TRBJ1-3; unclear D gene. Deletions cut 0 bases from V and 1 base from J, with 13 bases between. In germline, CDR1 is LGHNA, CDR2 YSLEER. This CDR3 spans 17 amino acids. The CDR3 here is CASSQDIAVRSGNTIYF. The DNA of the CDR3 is TGCGCCAGCAGCCAAGATATCGCGGTGAGGTCTGGAAACACCATATATTTT.

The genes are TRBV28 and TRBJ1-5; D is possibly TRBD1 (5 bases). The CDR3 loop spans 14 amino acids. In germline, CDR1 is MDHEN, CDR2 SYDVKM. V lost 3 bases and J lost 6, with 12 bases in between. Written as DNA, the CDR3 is TGTGCCAGCAGTTTGGGACGGGTGGGTCAGCCCCAGCATTTT. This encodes CASSLGRVGQPQHF.

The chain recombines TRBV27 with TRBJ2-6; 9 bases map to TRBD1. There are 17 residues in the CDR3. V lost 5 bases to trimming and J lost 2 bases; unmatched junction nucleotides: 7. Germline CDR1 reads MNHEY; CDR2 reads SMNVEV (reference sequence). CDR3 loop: CASSQGQGLPGANVLTF. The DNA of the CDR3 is TGTGCCAGCAGTCAGGGACAGGGATTGCCTGGGGCCAACGTCCTGACTTTC. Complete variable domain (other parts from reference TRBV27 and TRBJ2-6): EAQVTQNPRYLITVTGKKLTVTCSQNMNHEYMSWYRQDPGLGLRQIYYSMNVEVTDKGDVPEGYKVSRKEKRNFPLILESPSPNQTSLYFCASSQGQGLPGANVLTFGAGSRLTVL.

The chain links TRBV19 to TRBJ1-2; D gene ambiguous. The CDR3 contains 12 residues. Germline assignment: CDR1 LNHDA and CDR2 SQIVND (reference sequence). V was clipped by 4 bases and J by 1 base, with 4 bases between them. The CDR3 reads CASSNLNYGYTF. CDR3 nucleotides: TGTGCCAGTAGTAACCTTAACTATGGCTACACCTTC. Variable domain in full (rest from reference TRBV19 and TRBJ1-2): DGGITQSPKYLFRKEGQNVTLSCEQNLNHDAMYWYRQDPGQGLRLIYYSQIVNDFQKGDIAEGYSVSREKKESFPLTVTSAQKNPTAFYLCASSNLNYGYTFGSGTRLTVV.

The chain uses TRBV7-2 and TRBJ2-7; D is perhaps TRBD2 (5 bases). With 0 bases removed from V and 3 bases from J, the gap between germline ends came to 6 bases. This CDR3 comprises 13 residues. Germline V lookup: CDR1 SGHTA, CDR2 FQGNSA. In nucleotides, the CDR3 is TGTGCCAGCAGCTTAGCGGCGGGCTACGAGCAGTACTTC. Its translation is CASSLAAGYEQYF.

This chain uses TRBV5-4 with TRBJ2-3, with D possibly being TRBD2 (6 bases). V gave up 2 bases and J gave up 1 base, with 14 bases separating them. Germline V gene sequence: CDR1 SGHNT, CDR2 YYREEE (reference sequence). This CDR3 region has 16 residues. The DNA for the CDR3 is TGTGCCAGCAGCTTCGTGACTAGACGGGGCACAGATACGCAGTATTTT. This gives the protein CASSFVTRRGTDTQYF.

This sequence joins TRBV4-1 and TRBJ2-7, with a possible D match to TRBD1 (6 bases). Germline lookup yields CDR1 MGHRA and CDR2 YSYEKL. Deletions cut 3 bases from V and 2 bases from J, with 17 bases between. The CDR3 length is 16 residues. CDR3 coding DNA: TGCGCCAGCAGCCAGCCCCAGGGGCTAGGGACCTACGAGCAGTACTTC. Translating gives CASSQPQGLGTYEQYF.

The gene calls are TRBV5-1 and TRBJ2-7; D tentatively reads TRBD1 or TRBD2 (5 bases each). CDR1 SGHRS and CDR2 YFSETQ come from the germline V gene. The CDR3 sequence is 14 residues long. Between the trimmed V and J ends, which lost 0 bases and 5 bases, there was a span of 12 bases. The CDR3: CASSLGGVVNEQYF. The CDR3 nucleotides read TGCGCCAGCAGCTTGGGAGGGGTGGTAAACGAGCAGTACTTC.

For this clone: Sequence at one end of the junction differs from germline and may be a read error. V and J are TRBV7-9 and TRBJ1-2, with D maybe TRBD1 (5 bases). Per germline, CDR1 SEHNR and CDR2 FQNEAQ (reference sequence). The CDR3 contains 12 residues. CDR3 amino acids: CASSLPPDTNSF. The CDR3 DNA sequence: TGTGCCAGCAGCTTACCCCCGGACACCAACTCCTTC.

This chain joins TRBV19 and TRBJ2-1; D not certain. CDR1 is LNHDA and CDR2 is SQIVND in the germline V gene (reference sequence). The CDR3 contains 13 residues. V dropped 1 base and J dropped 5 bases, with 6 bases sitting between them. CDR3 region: CASSIGIHNEQFF. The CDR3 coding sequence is TGTGCCAGTAGTATAGGAATCCACAATGAGCAGTTCTTC.

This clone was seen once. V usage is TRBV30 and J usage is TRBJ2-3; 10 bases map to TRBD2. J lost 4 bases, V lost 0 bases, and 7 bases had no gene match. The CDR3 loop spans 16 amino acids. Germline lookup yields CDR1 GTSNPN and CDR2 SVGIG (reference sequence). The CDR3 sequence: CAWSVGTSVFSDTQYF. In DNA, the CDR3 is TGTGCCTGGAGTGTCGGGACTAGCGTTTTCTCAGATACGCAGTATTTT.

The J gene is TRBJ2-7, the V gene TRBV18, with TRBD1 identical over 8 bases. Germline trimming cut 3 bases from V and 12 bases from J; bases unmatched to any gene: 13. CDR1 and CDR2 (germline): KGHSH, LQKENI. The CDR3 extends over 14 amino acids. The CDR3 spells CASSPLLSDRDLYF. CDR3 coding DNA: TGTGCCAGCTCACCTCTATTATCGGACAGGGATCTGTACTTC.

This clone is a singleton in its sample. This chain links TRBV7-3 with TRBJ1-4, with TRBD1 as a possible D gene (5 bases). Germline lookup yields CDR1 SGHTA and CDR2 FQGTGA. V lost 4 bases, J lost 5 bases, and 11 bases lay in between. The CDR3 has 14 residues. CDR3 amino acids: CASSSGGGNEKLFF. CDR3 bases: TGTGCCAGCAGCTCAGGCGGGGGAAATGAAAAACTGTTTTTT.

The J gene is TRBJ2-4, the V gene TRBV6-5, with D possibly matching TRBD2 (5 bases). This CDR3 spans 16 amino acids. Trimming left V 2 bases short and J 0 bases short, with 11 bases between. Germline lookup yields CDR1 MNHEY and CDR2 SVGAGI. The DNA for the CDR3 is TGTGCCAGCAGTTACAGCGGTCATCTAGCCAAAAACATTCAGTACTTC. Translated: CASSYSGHLAKNIQYF.

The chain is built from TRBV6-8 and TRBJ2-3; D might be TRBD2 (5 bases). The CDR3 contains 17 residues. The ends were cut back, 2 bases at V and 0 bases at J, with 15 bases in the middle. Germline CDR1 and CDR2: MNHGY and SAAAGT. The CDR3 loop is CASSYPEDSESTDTQYF. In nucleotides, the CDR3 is TGTGCCAGCAGTTACCCGGAGGACTCAGAGAGCACAGATACGCAGTATTTT.

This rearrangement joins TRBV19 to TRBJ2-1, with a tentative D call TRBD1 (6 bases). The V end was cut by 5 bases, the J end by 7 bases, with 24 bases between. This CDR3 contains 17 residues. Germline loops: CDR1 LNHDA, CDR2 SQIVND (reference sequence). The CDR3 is CASSVDRSLLRGNEQFF. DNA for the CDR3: TGTGCCAGTAGTGTTGACAGGAGCCTGCTGAGGGGTAATGAGCAGTTCTTC.

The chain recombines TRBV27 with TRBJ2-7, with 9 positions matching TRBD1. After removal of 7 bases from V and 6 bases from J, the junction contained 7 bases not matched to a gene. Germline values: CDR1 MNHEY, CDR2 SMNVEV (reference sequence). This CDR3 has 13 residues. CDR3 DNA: TGTGCCAGCAAGACAGGGGGTCTAGGCGAGCAGTACTTC. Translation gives CASKTGGLGEQYF.

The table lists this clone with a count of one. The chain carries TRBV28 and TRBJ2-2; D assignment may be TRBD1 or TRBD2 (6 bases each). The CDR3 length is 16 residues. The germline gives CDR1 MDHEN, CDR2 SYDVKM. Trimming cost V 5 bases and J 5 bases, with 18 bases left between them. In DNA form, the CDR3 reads TGTGCCAGCAGTCGTAGTGGGGGGCCTAGGACCGGGGAGCTGTTTTTT. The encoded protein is CASSRSGGPRTGELFF.

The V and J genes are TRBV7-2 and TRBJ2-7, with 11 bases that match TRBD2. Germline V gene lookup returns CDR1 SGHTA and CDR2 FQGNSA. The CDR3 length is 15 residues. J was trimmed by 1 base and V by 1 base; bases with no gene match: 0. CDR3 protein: CASSLVAGGSYEQYF. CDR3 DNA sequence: TGTGCCAGCAGCTTAGTAGCGGGAGGGTCCTACGAGCAGTACTTC.

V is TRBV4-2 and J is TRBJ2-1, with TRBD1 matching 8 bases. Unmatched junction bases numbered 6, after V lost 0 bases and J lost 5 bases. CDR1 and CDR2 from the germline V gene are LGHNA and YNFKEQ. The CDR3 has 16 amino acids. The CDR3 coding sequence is TGTGCCAGCAGCCAAGACAGGACAGGGCTTGACAATGAGCAGTTCTTC. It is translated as CASSQDRTGLDNEQFF.

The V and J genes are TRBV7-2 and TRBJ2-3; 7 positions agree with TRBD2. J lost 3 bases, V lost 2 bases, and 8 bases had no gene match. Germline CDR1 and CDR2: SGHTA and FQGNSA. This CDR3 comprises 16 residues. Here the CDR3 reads CASSLRGGSGTDTQYF. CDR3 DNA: TGTGCCAGCAGCTTAAGGGGCGGGAGCGGAACAGATACGCAGTATTTT.

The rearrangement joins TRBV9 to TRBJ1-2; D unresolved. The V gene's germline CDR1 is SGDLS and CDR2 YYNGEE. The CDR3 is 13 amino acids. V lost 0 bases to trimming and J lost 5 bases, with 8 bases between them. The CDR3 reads CASSVEGQYGYTF. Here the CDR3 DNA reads TGTGCCAGCAGCGTAGAAGGGCAGTATGGCTACACCTTC.

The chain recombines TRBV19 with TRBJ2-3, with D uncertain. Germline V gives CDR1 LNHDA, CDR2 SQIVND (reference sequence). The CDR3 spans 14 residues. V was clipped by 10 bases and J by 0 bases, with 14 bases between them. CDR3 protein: CATKSTPSTDTQYF. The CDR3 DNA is TGTGCCACTAAATCTACCCCAAGCACAGATACGCAGTATTTT. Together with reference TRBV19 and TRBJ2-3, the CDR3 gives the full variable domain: DGGITQSPKYLFRKEGQNVTLSCEQNLNHDAMYWYRQDPGQGLRLIYYSQIVNDFQKGDIAEGYSVSREKKESFPLTVTSAQKNPTAFYLCATKSTPSTDTQYFGPGTRLTVL.